A single sample is the source of the 5 T cell receptor beta chains below, sequenced in a study of identifying expanded T cells in peripheral blood. Repertoires were generated with immunoSEQ multiplex PCR, while TCRdb's copy carries only in-frame clones and drops some. The sample shows 45,000 to 75,000 clones, around 86% of them seen only once. The sample was blood. The origin of the receptors is a person aged 18 to 75 in good health.

The chain has TRBV4-2 and TRBJ1-2; a possible D gene is TRBD1 (5 bases). Germline loops: CDR1 LGHNA, CDR2 YNFKEQ. Trimming stripped 3 bases from V and 7 bases from J, with 12 bases between. This CDR3 is built from 13 residues. The chain's CDR3 is CASSHRVGAGYTF. The CDR3 nucleotides read TGTGCCAGCAGCCACCGGGTTGGGGCTGGCTACACCTTC.

The chain couples TRBV6-6 to TRBJ1-2; D ambiguous. The CDR3 extends over 15 amino acids. CDR1 and CDR2 (germline): MNHNY, SVGAGI (reference sequence). Trimming shortened V by 2 bases and J by 5 bases, and 15 bases separated the two germline ends. In nucleotides, the CDR3 is TGTGCCAGCAGTTACGATGGGAAAAGTGGGTATGGCTACACCTTC. Translation: CASSYDGKSGYGYTF.

V usage is TRBV29-1 and J usage is TRBJ1-2, with TRBD1 matching over 8 bases. Germline CDR1 reads SQVTM; CDR2 reads ANQGSEA. CDR3 length equals 12 residues. Trimming took 3 bases from V and 6 from J; bases not matched to a gene: 3. Written as DNA, the CDR3 is TGCAGCGTTGAGGACAGGGTGGATGGCTACACCTTC. Translated: CSVEDRVDGYTF.

The chain links TRBV6-6 to TRBJ1-6; D not certain. The CDR3 has 12 residues. CDR1 MNHNY and CDR2 SVGAGI come from the germline V gene (reference sequence). V was pared by 2 bases and J by 7 bases, with 3 bases between. This chain's CDR3 is CASSYDNSPLHF. The CDR3 DNA is TGTGCCAGCAGTTACGACAATTCACCCCTCCACTTT.

This sequence joins TRBV29-1 and TRBJ1-2; possibly TRBD1 for D (5 bases). With 5 bases removed from V and 4 bases from J, the gap between germline ends came to 11 bases. The length of the CDR3 is 12 residues. The germline V gene has CDR1 SQVTM and CDR2 ANQGSEA. The CDR3 DNA reads as TGCAGCGTTCTGGACACTTCCTATGGCTACACCTTC. It specifies CSVLDTSYGYTF.